This TCR beta chain originates from a study of blood T cell repertoires in COVID-19. In the study overall: The United States, Italy and Spain were the sources of the acute and convalescent COVID-19 samples.

The CDR3 loop spans 14 amino acids. From germline, CDR1 is SNHLY and CDR2 FYNNEI. V trimming: 6 bases; J trimming: 2 bases; junction bases outside the gene matches: 5. TCRdb's table, derived via immunoSEQ multiplex PCR, lists solely in-frame clones and lacks some. The data hold 250,000 to 300,000 clones, with over 85% observed a single time. Two consecutive negative NP/OP PCR tests, clearance, or resolved symptoms defined Cohort 3 recovery. The chain couples TRBV2 to TRBJ2-7; 9 bases line up with TRBD1. The specimen sequenced was PBMCs or T cells enriched from blood (not recorded which). This TCR came from a woman aged 60-75 years who had recovered from COVID-19. The CDR3 here is CASRGTGSPYEQYF. CDR3 DNA: TGTGCCAGCAGGGGGACAGGGAGCCCCTACGAGCAGTACTTC.